This is a list of T cell receptor beta chains from one sample in a study of shared clonotypes between healthy human individuals. Produced via immunoSEQ multiplex PCR; TCRdb's table is partial and in-frame only. The sample comprises 2,500,000 or so clones, around 92% of which are singletons, and about 0.41% rests with the top ten. The sequenced sample was naive CD4+ T cells from PBMCs. Receptors were obtained from a man aged 18 to 30 in good health. Some clones in this sample may be carry-over from other donors' samples. Each CDR3 is given with its conserved first and last residue. A D gene is named only where the DNA matches it firmly. Rows may omit the clone size; those that give it use once, few, many or a size class.

CDR3aa: CASSLDSGSHNEKLFF
CDR3nt: TGTGCCAGCAGCTTAGATTCCGGGAGCCATAATGAAAAACTGTTTTTT
d_gene: -
j_gene: TRBJ1-4
abundance: once
v_gene: TRBV11-2
len: 16

CDR3aa: CASSLSGGNTEAFF
CDR3nt: TGTGCCAGCAGCTTATCAGGGGGGAACACTGAAGCTTTCTTT
d_gene: TRBD1
j_gene: TRBJ1-1
abundance: -
v_gene: TRBV11-3
len: 14

CDR3aa: CASSPDRGRGTQYF
CDR3nt: TGTGCCAGCAGCCCGGACAGGGGGCGAGGTACGCAGTATTTT
d_gene: TRBD1
j_gene: TRBJ2-3
abundance: -
v_gene: TRBV4-2
len: 14

CDR3aa: CASSDRSLVDTQYF
CDR3nt: TGCGCCAGCAGTGACCGCTCCTTAGTAGATACGCAGTATTTT
d_gene: -
j_gene: TRBJ2-3
abundance: -
v_gene: TRBV10-1
len: 14

CDR3aa: CASTRIGRMLGTGELFF
CDR3nt: TGTGCCAGCACCCGAATCGGGCGGATGCTAGGCACCGGGGAGCTGTTTTTT
d_gene: -
j_gene: TRBJ2-2
abundance: -
v_gene: TRBV28
len: 17

CDR3aa: CASSLVQGTYEQYF
CDR3nt: TGTGCCAGCAGCTTAGTCCAGGGGACCTACGAGCAGTACTTC
d_gene: -
j_gene: TRBJ2-7
abundance: -
v_gene: TRBV28
len: 14

CDR3aa: CASSIRRDYGYTF
CDR3nt: TGTGCCAGTTCAATTAGGAGGGACTATGGCTACACCTTC
d_gene: -
j_gene: TRBJ1-2
abundance: -
v_gene: TRBV19
len: 13

CDR3aa: CASSYPGPHTGELFF
CDR3nt: TGTGCCAGCAGTTATCCGGGACCACACACCGGGGAGCTGTTTTTT
d_gene: -
j_gene: TRBJ2-2
abundance: -
v_gene: TRBV7-9
len: 15

CDR3aa: CASSLVGQGLVPYEQYF
CDR3nt: TGTGCCAGCAGTTTGGTGGGCCAGGGACTAGTCCCCTACGAGCAGTACTTC
d_gene: TRBD2
j_gene: TRBJ2-7
abundance: -
v_gene: TRBV28
len: 17

CDR3aa: CASSAGLSYEQYF
CDR3nt: TGTGCCAGCAGTGCAGGGCTTAGCTACGAGCAGTACTTC
d_gene: -
j_gene: TRBJ2-7
abundance: -
v_gene: TRBV5-6
len: 13

CDR3aa: CASRQSYEQYF
CDR3nt: TGTGCCAGCCGACAGTCCTACGAGCAGTACTTC
d_gene: -
j_gene: TRBJ2-7
abundance: -
v_gene: TRBV6-1
len: 11

CDR3aa: CASSLRGDGYTF
CDR3nt: TGTGCCAGCAGCTTACGTGGGGATGGCTACACCTTC
d_gene: -
j_gene: TRBJ1-2
abundance: -
v_gene: TRBV7-9
len: 12

CDR3aa: CASSSAGVSYEQYF
CDR3nt: TGTGCCAGCAGTTCGGCAGGGGTCTCCTACGAGCAGTACTTC
d_gene: -
j_gene: TRBJ2-7
abundance: -
v_gene: TRBV6-5
len: 14

CDR3aa: CASSRRQESYEQYF
CDR3nt: TGTGCCAGCAGCCGCCGACAGGAATCCTACGAGCAGTACTTC
d_gene: -
j_gene: TRBJ2-7
abundance: -
v_gene: TRBV11-2
len: 14

CDR3aa: CAWSPRIAGVGEQFF
CDR3nt: TGTGCCTGGAGTCCTAGGATAGCGGGAGTGGGCGAGCAGTTCTTC
d_gene: TRBD2
j_gene: TRBJ2-1
abundance: -
v_gene: TRBV30
len: 15

CDR3aa: CASSHLGTSRDHTDTQYF
CDR3nt: TGTGCCAGCAGCCACCTCGGAACGTCGAGAGACCACACAGATACGCAGTATTTT
d_gene: -
j_gene: TRBJ2-3
abundance: -
v_gene: TRBV28
len: 18

CDR3aa: CSVLRATYGYTF
CDR3nt: TGCAGCGTTCTCAGGGCCACCTATGGCTACACCTTC
d_gene: -
j_gene: TRBJ1-2
abundance: -
v_gene: TRBV29-1
len: 12

CDR3aa: CASSERQFYGYTF
CDR3nt: TGTGCCAGCAGTGAAAGGCAGTTCTATGGCTACACCTTC
d_gene: -
j_gene: TRBJ1-2
abundance: -
v_gene: TRBV6-1
len: 13

CDR3aa: CASSAAYGYTF
CDR3nt: TGTGCCAGCAGTGCCGCCTATGGCTACACCTTC
d_gene: -
j_gene: TRBJ1-2
abundance: once
v_gene: TRBV25-1
len: 11

CDR3aa: CASSYRGYNEQFF
CDR3nt: TGTGCCAGCAGTTACCGGGGATACAATGAGCAGTTCTTC
d_gene: -
j_gene: TRBJ2-1
abundance: -
v_gene: TRBV6-6
len: 13

CDR3aa: CASSRVRTGELFF
CDR3nt: TGCGCCAGCAGTCGAGTCCGCACCGGGGAGCTGTTTTTT
d_gene: -
j_gene: TRBJ2-2
abundance: -
v_gene: TRBV10-1
len: 13

CDR3aa: CASSLVPREENTIYF
CDR3nt: TGTGCCAGCAGCTTAGTCCCCCGGGAGGAAAACACCATATATTTT
d_gene: -
j_gene: TRBJ1-3
abundance: -
v_gene: TRBV7-9
len: 15

CDR3aa: CAISESGRSAGELFF
CDR3nt: TGTGCCATCAGTGAGTCCGGGCGATCCGCCGGGGAGCTGTTTTTT
d_gene: -
j_gene: TRBJ2-2
abundance: -
v_gene: TRBV10-3
len: 15

CDR3aa: CASSFATRNTIYF
CDR3nt: TGTGCCAGCAGTTTTGCTACCCGCAACACCATATATTTT
d_gene: -
j_gene: TRBJ1-3
abundance: once
v_gene: TRBV28
len: 13

CDR3aa: CASSLAGTSGTQPAYNEQFF
CDR3nt: TGTGCCAGCAGCTTGGCTGGGACTAGCGGGACCCAACCGGCCTACAATGAGCAGTTCTTC
d_gene: TRBD2
j_gene: TRBJ2-1
abundance: -
v_gene: TRBV5-4
len: 20

CDR3aa: CAWSVPGGWINTIYF
CDR3nt: TGTGCCTGGAGTGTTCCTGGGGGGTGGATAAACACCATATATTTT
d_gene: -
j_gene: TRBJ1-3
abundance: -
v_gene: TRBV30
len: 15

CDR3aa: CASSLAVGLAGENEQFF
CDR3nt: TGTGCCAGCAGCTTGGCCGTGGGACTAGCGGGTGAAAATGAGCAGTTCTTC
d_gene: TRBD2
j_gene: TRBJ2-1
abundance: -
v_gene: TRBV5-6
len: 17

CDR3aa: CASSDQGAPLFF
CDR3nt: TGTGCCAGCAGCGATCAAGGGGCCCCGTTGTTCTTC
d_gene: -
j_gene: TRBJ2-1
abundance: -
v_gene: TRBV9
len: 12

CDR3aa: CASSLAGGGAYGYTF
CDR3nt: TGTGCCAGCAGCTTGGCAGGAGGGGGGGCCTATGGCTACACCTTC
d_gene: -
j_gene: TRBJ1-2
abundance: -
v_gene: TRBV7-9
len: 15

CDR3aa: CGGTIGVEQYF
CDR3nt: TGCGGGGGAACGATAGGGGTCGAGCAGTACTTC
d_gene: -
j_gene: TRBJ2-7
abundance: -
v_gene: TRBV20-1
len: 11

CDR3aa: CASSYSGRAFF
CDR3nt: TGTGCCAGCAGTTACTCAGGGAGGGCTTTCTTT
d_gene: -
j_gene: TRBJ1-1
abundance: once
v_gene: TRBV6-6
len: 11